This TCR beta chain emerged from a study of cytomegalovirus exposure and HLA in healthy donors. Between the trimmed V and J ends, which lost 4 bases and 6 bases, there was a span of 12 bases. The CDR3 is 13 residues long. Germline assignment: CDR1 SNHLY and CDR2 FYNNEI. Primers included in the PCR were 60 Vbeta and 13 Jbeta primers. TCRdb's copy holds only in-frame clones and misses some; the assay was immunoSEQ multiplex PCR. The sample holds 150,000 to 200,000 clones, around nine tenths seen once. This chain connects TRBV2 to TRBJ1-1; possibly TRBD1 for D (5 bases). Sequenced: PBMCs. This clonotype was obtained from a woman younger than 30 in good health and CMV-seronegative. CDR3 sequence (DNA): TGTGCCAGCAGTGCAGGGTATCCTGCTGAAGCTTTCTTT. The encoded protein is CASSAGYPAEAFF.